The subject of this entry is one T cell receptor (beta chain). These data are taken from a study of T cell changes during pregnancy in multiple sclerosis. Only in-frame clones appear in the TCRdb table, and some are missing; sequencing was by immunoSEQ multiplex PCR. Of approximately 120,000 clones in the sample, 96% were seen once. The CDR3 totals 16 residues. V lost 1 base, J lost 0 bases, and 10 bases lay in between. Germline CDR1 and CDR2: LNHDA and SQIVND (reference sequence). The genes are TRBV19 and TRBJ2-1; D remains unclear. The TCR comes from a female donor with multiple sclerosis, enrolled in a pregnancy study. The sequences come from peripheral blood, collected after pregnancy. The CDR3 DNA reads as TGTGCCAGTAGTATAGTGGCCAGAGGCTCCTACAATGAGCAGTTCTTC. Translated: CASSIVARGSYNEQFF.